This is a list of T cell receptor beta chains from one sample in a study of cytomegalovirus exposure and HLA in healthy donors. The repertoire was sequenced with immunoSEQ multiplex PCR; TCRdb's copy has only in-frame clones and lacks some. The specimen's table records around 130,000 clones. Source material: PBMCs. The receptor set was obtained from a woman aged 60-70 years in good health and CMV-seronegative. Each CDR3 is given with its conserved first and last residue. Fields, in order: V gene, D gene, J gene, CDR3 DNA, CDR3 protein. A D gene is named only where the DNA matches it firmly.

TRBV7-9	NA	TRBJ1-6	TGTGCCAGCAGCCCCTCCCCCAGGTCACCCCTCCACTTT	CASSPSPRSPLHF
TRBV6-1	NA	TRBJ1-2	TGTGCCAGCAGTGAAGCGCTTCCGGCAGGTTTAGCTAACTATGGCTACACCTTC	CASSEALPAGLANYGYTF
TRBV9	TRBD1	TRBJ2-1	TGTGCCAGCAGCCCAGGACGGACAGGGATGACCGAAAATGAGCAGTTCTTC	CASSPGRTGMTENEQFF
TRBV6-1	TRBD1	TRBJ1-1	TGTGCCAGCAGTGACCCGAGGGACAGGGGCATGAACACTGAAGCTTTCTTT	CASSDPRDRGMNTEAFF
TRBV12-2	NA	TRBJ1-2	TGTGCAAGTCGGGCGACAGGTTGCGGCTACACCTTC	CASRATGCGYTF
TRBV2	TRBD2	TRBJ2-1	TGTGCCAGCAGAGAATCTAGCGGGAGATTGGGCGATGAGCAGTTCTTC	CASRESSGRLGDEQFF
TRBV7-7	NA	TRBJ2-7	TGTGCTAGCAGCGACGGACAGCCTGGAGCCTACGAGCAGTACTTC	CASSDGQPGAYEQYF
TRBV11-3	TRBD2	TRBJ2-3	TGTGCCAGCAGCACAGCGGGGATCACAGATACGCAGTATTTT	CASSTAGITDTQYF
TRBV19	TRBD1	TRBJ1-2	TGTGCCAGTAGTACCCCCGGGACAGGGGGATCATATGGCTACACCTTC	CASSTPGTGGSYGYTF
TRBV5-4	TRBD2	TRBJ2-1	TGTGCCAGCAGCTTGTTTCGCGGGAGGGCGGACAATGAGCAGTTCTTC	CASSLFRGRADNEQFF
TRBV27	NA	TRBJ1-2	TGTGCCAGCAGTTTATCAGAGAACTATGGCTACACCTTC	CASSLSENYGYTF
TRBV5-1	NA	TRBJ2-7	TGCGCCAGCAGCTCACCGCCAGGGCAGGGTTCGTCCTACGAGCAGTACTTC	CASSSPPGQGSSYEQYF
TRBV29-1	NA	TRBJ1-1	TGCAGCGTGGAGGGGGGGGCCGGGAACACTGAAGCTTTCTTT	CSVEGGAGNTEAFF
TRBV30	TRBD1	TRBJ2-4	TGTGCCTGGCAGTCAGGGGGCCGTAAGGCCAAAAACATTCAGTACTTC	CAWQSGGRKAKNIQYF
TRBV28	TRBD1	TRBJ1-2	TGTGCCAGCACCCCTTGGGGGACAGGGTACTATGGCTACACCTTC	CASTPWGTGYYGYTF
TRBV2	NA	TRBJ1-4	TGTGCCAGCAGTGATGGGCTTGGCGAAAAACTGTTTTTT	CASSDGLGEKLFF
TRBV10-3	TRBD1	TRBJ2-5	TGTGCCATCAGTCCTGACAGGGGGCAAGTGGAGACCCAGTACTTC	CAISPDRGQVETQYF
TRBV4-2	TRBD2	TRBJ2-3	TGTGCCAGCAGCCAAGAGGCTAGCGGGGTTAACGCAGATACGCAGTATTTT	CASSQEASGVNADTQYF
TRBV9	NA	TRBJ1-2	TGTGCCAGCAGCCCGTCAGGGGTGGGGGGCTACACCTTC	CASSPSGVGGYTF
TRBV5-4	TRBD2	TRBJ2-5	TGTGCCAGCAGCTTTAGCGGGGTCGGGGAGACCCAGTACTTC	CASSFSGVGETQYF
TRBV11-2	TRBD2	TRBJ2-5	TGTGCCAGCAGCCAGACTAGCGCTCAAGAGACCCAGTACTTC	CASSQTSAQETQYF
TRBV5-1	TRBD2	TRBJ2-5	TGCGCCAGCAGCTTGGGACCTAGCGGGACCCAAGAGACCCAGTACTTC	CASSLGPSGTQETQYF
TRBV6-5	TRBD1	TRBJ1-6	TGTGCCAGCAGTGCGGGACAGTATAATTCACCCCTCCACTTT	CASSAGQYNSPLHF
TRBV2	TRBD1	TRBJ1-5	TGTGCCAGCAGAACCTCGACAGGGTCCGGCAATCAGCCCCAGCATTTT	CASRTSTGSGNQPQHF
TRBV2	NA	TRBJ1-6	TGTGCCAGCAGTGCTTACACCTTACGAAATAATTCACCCCTCCACTTT	CASSAYTLRNNSPLHF
TRBV18	NA	TRBJ1-5	TGTGCCAGCTCACCCCAGGGCTATAGCAATCAGCCCCAGCATTTT	CASSPQGYSNQPQHF
TRBV7-9	NA	TRBJ2-5	TGTGCCAGCACCCAAGGGGCAGCCAAAGAGACCCAGTACTTC	CASTQGAAKETQYF
TRBV19	TRBD2	TRBJ2-1	TGTGCCAGTAAAGCAACTAGCGGGACATACAATGAGCAGTTCTTC	CASKATSGTYNEQFF
TRBV5-6	TRBD1	TRBJ2-7	TGTGCCAGCAGCCCACAGGGGGTCTACGAGCAGTACTTC	CASSPQGVYEQYF
TRBV6-1	NA	TRBJ2-2	TGTGCCACCAATGCGTTAAACACCGGGGAGCTGTTTTTT	CATNALNTGELFF
TRBV27	TRBD2	TRBJ2-2	TGTGCCAGCAGTTTGAGGCGGGGGGGCTCCGGGGAGCTGTTTTTT	CASSLRRGGSGELFF
TRBV5-1	NA	TRBJ2-3	TGCGCCAGCAGCTTGACGCGTTCTTGGGATACGCAGTATTTT	CASSLTRSWDTQYF
TRBV7-9	NA	TRBJ2-1	TGTGCCAGCAGCTTAACAGGGTACTCCTACAATGAGCAGTTCTTC	CASSLTGYSYNEQFF
TRBV5-1	NA	TRBJ1-1	TGCGCCAGCAGCTTGCCAGGGGCCCCCCTGAACACTGAAGCTTTCTTT	CASSLPGAPLNTEAFF
TRBV27	TRBD1	TRBJ2-1	TGTGCCAGTCGGACAGGGGGCGGTGAGCAGTTCTTC	CASRTGGGEQFF
TRBV6-5	NA	TRBJ1-2	TGTGCCAGTACTCAGGGTAACTATGGCTACACCTTC	CASTQGNYGYTF
TRBV7-9	TRBD1	TRBJ1-2	TGTGCCAGCAGCGAGAGACAGGGGGATGGCTACACCTTC	CASSERQGDGYTF
TRBV27	NA	TRBJ1-5	TGTGCCAGCAGTTTGAGTGGTGCTAGCAATCAGCCCCAGCATTTT	CASSLSGASNQPQHF
TRBV28	TRBD1	TRBJ1-2	TGTGCCAGCAGTTGGGGACAGGGCTATGGCTACACCTTC	CASSWGQGYGYTF
TRBV7-9	TRBD2	TRBJ2-1	TGTGCCAGCAGCTCCCCGGGACTATTTAATGAGCAGTTCTTC	CASSSPGLFNEQFF
TRBV7-6	TRBD1	TRBJ2-7	TGTGCCAGCAGCTACGGGACAGGGACCTCCTACGAGCAGTACTTC	CASSYGTGTSYEQYF
TRBV2	NA	TRBJ1-1	TGTGCCAGCAGTGAAGCGCGGGGGGCGCTTGGTACTGAAGCTTTCTTT	CASSEARGALGTEAFF
TRBV7-6	TRBD1	TRBJ1-5	TGTGCCAGCAGCAGGACAGGGGTTAGCAATCAGCCCCAGCATTTT	CASSRTGVSNQPQHF
TRBV5-4	NA	TRBJ2-2	TGTGCCAGCAGCTTTAGACACCTGGCTGACACCGGGGAGCTGTTTTTT	CASSFRHLADTGELFF
TRBV15	TRBD2	TRBJ2-1	TGTGCCACCAGCAGAGAGTTAGCGGGAGGGCTGTCCTACAATGAGCAGTTCTTC	CATSRELAGGLSYNEQFF
TRBV28	NA	TRBJ2-1	TGTGCCAGCAGTTTTTTCTCCGCGAGGCAGGGTGGCAATGAGCAGTTCTTC	CASSFFSARQGGNEQFF
TRBV28	NA	TRBJ1-2	TGTGCCAGCATGGACAGATCCTATGGCTACACCTTC	CASMDRSYGYTF
TRBV30	NA	TRBJ2-3	TGTGCCTGGAACCAGAAAAGCACAGATACGCAGTATTTT	CAWNQKSTDTQYF
TRBV15	NA	TRBJ1-1	TGTGCCACCACCATAAGCGAGTGGGGCAAGAACACTGAAGCTTTCTTT	CATTISEWGKNTEAFF
TRBV9	NA	TRBJ2-2	TGTGCCAGCAGCGTTGGCCGGAACACCGGGGAGCTGTTTTTT	CASSVGRNTGELFF
TRBV10-1	TRBD1	TRBJ2-3	TGCGCCAGCAGAAACCGGGACAGGGGCACAGATACGCAGTATTTT	CASRNRDRGTDTQYF
TRBV11-2	TRBD2	TRBJ2-7	TGTGCCAGCAGCCGAACTAGCGGGCGGAGCTCCTACGAGCAGTACTTC	CASSRTSGRSSYEQYF
TRBV7-6	NA	TRBJ2-2	TGTGCCAGCAGCTTAGTGCTAGCGAACACCGGGGAGCTGTTTTTT	CASSLVLANTGELFF
TRBV28	NA	TRBJ1-2	TGTGCCAGCAGTTTAACGGGGTACTATGGCTACACCTTC	CASSLTGYYGYTF
TRBV6-5	NA	TRBJ1-2	TGTGCCAGCAGAGAACAGGGCCCCTATGGCTACACCTTC	CASREQGPYGYTF
TRBV7-9	TRBD2	TRBJ2-1	TGTGCCAGCAGCACGGGGGTGACTAGCGGTTACAATGAGCAGTTCTTC	CASSTGVTSGYNEQFF
TRBV9	NA	TRBJ2-2	TGTGCCAGCAGCGCCAGCCCAGCGGAACACACCGGGGAGCTGTTTTTT	CASSASPAEHTGELFF
TRBV5-1	TRBD1	TRBJ2-7	TGCGCCAGCAGCTTTACTTCCGGGACAGGGGTGGGCGAGCAGTACTTC	CASSFTSGTGVGEQYF
TRBV29-1	NA	TRBJ2-3	TGCAGCGACAGGGTTCCTAGCACAGATACGCAGTATTTT	CSDRVPSTDTQYF
TRBV5-1	TRBD1	TRBJ2-3	TGCGCCAGCAGCTACCCAGGGGGCCCAGATACGCAGTATTTT	CASSYPGGPDTQYF